Listed here are 30 T cell receptor beta chains from one sample, sequenced in a study of control samples from healthy donors and cancer patients. Some clones are missing from TCRdb's copy, which holds only in-frame ones; the method was immunoSEQ multiplex PCR. The sample contains about 170,000 clones, roughly 93% of which appear only once. Source material: blood. These receptors originate from a woman in her sixties or seventies in good health.

This clone showed up just once. V is TRBV5-1 and J is TRBJ1-4, with 8 bases matching TRBD1. Trimming removed 4 bases from V and 8 bases from J; junction bases left unmatched: 10. Germline V gives CDR1 SGHRS, CDR2 YFSETQ. CDR3 length equals 15 residues. The CDR3 nucleotides are TGCGCCAGCAGCATTGGACAGGGTTTAGACGAAAAACTGTTTTTT. This codes for CASSIGQGLDEKLFF. The variable domain in full, completed from reference TRBV5-1 and TRBJ1-4, reads KAGVTQTPRYLIKTRGQQVTLSCSPISGHRSVSWYQQTPGQGLQFLFEYFSETQRNKGNFPGRFSGRQFSNSRSEMNVSTLELGDSALYLCASSIGQGLDEKLFFGSGTQLSVL.

The V gene is TRBV5-1, the J gene TRBJ2-7; 7 positions agree with TRBD1. CDR1 and CDR2 from the germline V gene are SGHRS and YFSETQ. Trimming cost V 3 bases and J 3 bases; bases outside gene matches: 9. The CDR3 is made up of 15 amino acids. The CDR3 DNA reads as TGCGCCAGCAGCTCCAACAGGGGATTGGGCTACGAGCAGTACTTC. Protein: CASSSNRGLGYEQYF.

The J gene is TRBJ1-2, the V gene TRBV6-2 or TRBV6-3; D gene unclear. V lost 6 bases and J 2 bases, leaving 7 bases between the germline ends. This CDR3 has 12 residues. The germline CDR1 and CDR2 sequences are MNHEY and SVGEGT. The CDR3 bases are TGTGCCAGCAGCGGGGTGAACTATGGCTACACCTTC. Translation gives CASSGVNYGYTF.

The chain employs TRBV12-3 or TRBV12-4 and TRBJ1-2; the D gene is possibly TRBD1 (6 bases). CDR3 length: 12 amino acids. Trimming cost V 8 bases and J 6 bases, with 13 bases left between them. CDR3 sequence (DNA): TGTGCCAGCGGGGGGGGGCGGAATGGCTACACCTTC. It codes for CASGGGRNGYTF.

The CDR3 DNA reads as TGTGCCAGTTCCCAGGGGACAGAGGCGGGAAACACCATATATTTT. It codes for CASSQGTEAGNTIYF. J is TRBJ1-3 and V is TRBV19, with 7 bases identical to TRBD1. CDR3 length: 15 residues. V was clipped by 8 bases and J by 4 bases; unmatched bases: 11. Germline V gene data show CDR1 as LNHDA and CDR2 as SQIVND (reference sequence).

This rearrangement joins TRBV6-6 to TRBJ2-5, with 7 bases matching TRBD1. Trimming removed 0 bases from V and 5 bases from J; junction bases left unmatched: 9. The CDR3 has 16 residues. Per the germline V gene, CDR1 is MNHNY and CDR2 is SVGAGI (reference sequence). This CDR3 reads CASSYSIGGQGETQYF. CDR3 nucleotides: TGTGCCAGCAGTTACTCGATAGGGGGCCAGGGGGAGACCCAGTACTTC.

This clone was seen a few times. The rearrangement links TRBV6-4 to TRBJ2-2, with D uncertain. CDR3 length: 13 residues. The ends were cut back, 0 bases at V and 4 bases at J, with 3 bases in the middle. CDR1 is MRHNA and CDR2 is SNTAGT in the germline V gene. CDR3 DNA sequence: TGTGCCAGCAGTGACTCTAGCACCGGGGAGCTGTTTTTT. This encodes CASSDSSTGELFF.

The gene calls are TRBV4-3 and TRBJ2-3; D possibly uses TRBD1 or TRBD2 (6 bases each). The V and J ends lost 3 bases and 4 bases respectively, with 17 bases between them. Per germline, CDR1 LGHNA and CDR2 YSLEER. This CDR3 is built from 16 residues. CDR3 protein: CASSQRWRGSPDTQYF. The DNA for the CDR3 is TGCGCCAGCAGCCAGCGATGGAGGGGGTCGCCAGATACGCAGTATTTT.

The gene calls are TRBV28 and TRBJ1-1; no clear D gene. CDR3 length: 11 amino acids. CDR1 is MDHEN and CDR2 is SYDVKM in the germline V gene. Trimming took 6 bases from V and 6 from J, leaving 8 bases between them. This CDR3 is CASSYKAEAFF. In DNA form, the CDR3 reads TGTGCCAGCAGCTACAAAGCTGAAGCTTTCTTT.

V is TRBV4-1 and J is TRBJ1-5; D is unresolved. V was pared by 2 bases and J by 6 bases, with 8 bases between. CDR1 is MGHRA, CDR2 YSYEKL, per germline. The CDR3 is 13 residues long. The chain's CDR3 is CASSQPGSQPQHF. CDR3 sequence (DNA): TGCGCCAGCAGCCAACCTGGGAGTCAGCCCCAGCATTTT.

This chain uses TRBV2 with TRBJ1-1, with D tentatively TRBD1 (6 bases). Trimming stripped 5 bases from V and 4 bases from J, with 14 bases between. The CDR3 length is 14 residues. Germline V gene data show CDR1 as SNHLY and CDR2 as FYNNEI. The CDR3 DNA reads as TGTGCCAGCAGTACGGACAGCTACTTCACTGAAGCTTTCTTT. Translation: CASSTDSYFTEAFF.

The chain is built from TRBV5-1 and TRBJ2-7, with TRBD1 matching over 7 bases. The CDR3 extends over 14 amino acids. V dropped 3 bases and J dropped 2; count of bases not matched to a gene: 5. Germline CDR1 and CDR2: SGHRS and YFSETQ. The CDR3 DNA follows: TGCGCCAGCAGCTCGCGACAGGGAACCTACGAGCAGTACTTC. Protein product: CASSSRQGTYEQYF.

V and J are TRBV6-6 and TRBJ1-1; D perhaps matches TRBD1 (5 bases). V was pared by 2 bases and J by 4 bases, with 14 bases between. Germline V gene lookup returns CDR1 MNHNY and CDR2 SVGAGI (reference sequence). The CDR3 runs 15 residues. The CDR3 coding sequence is TGTGCCAGCAGTTACCCATCGGGGGGATCCACTGAAGCTTTCTTT. As protein: CASSYPSGGSTEAFF.

The chain links TRBV7-9 to TRBJ1-1; the match to TRBD1 covers 10 bases. V trimming: 2 bases; J trimming: 3 bases; junction bases outside the gene matches: 6. CDR1 is SEHNR and CDR2 is FQNEAQ in the germline V gene (reference sequence). The CDR3 length is 16 residues. The DNA for the CDR3 is TGTGCCAGCAGCTTATTGGGACAGGGGACCCACACTGAAGCTTTCTTT. This encodes CASSLLGQGTHTEAFF. The variable domain in full, with the rest retrieved from reference TRBV7-9 and TRBJ1-1, is DTGVSQNPRHKITKRGQNVTFRCDPISEHNRLYWYRQTLGQGPEFLTYFQNEAQLEKSRLLSDRFSAERPKGSFSTLEIQRTEQGDSAMYLCASSLLGQGTHTEAFFGQGTRLTVV.

V gene TRBV19 combines with J gene TRBJ2-2; D possibly corresponds to TRBD2 (6 bases). V gave up 10 bases and J gave up 0 bases, with 15 bases separating them. Germline CDR1 reads LNHDA; CDR2 reads SQIVND (reference sequence). The CDR3 loop spans 15 amino acids. The CDR3: CATGRGGANTGELFF. The CDR3 coding sequence is TGTGCCACAGGGCGGGGCGGGGCGAACACCGGGGAGCTGTTTTTT.

The rearrangement uses TRBV18 and TRBJ1-3; 7 bases match TRBD1. Unmatched junction bases numbered 7, after V lost 4 bases and J lost 4 bases. Germline-derived CDR1 and CDR2 are KGHSH and LQKENI. The CDR3 length is 15 residues. The CDR3 bases are TGTGCCAGCTCACGAAATACAGGGGTCGGAAACACCATATATTTT. Protein sequence: CASSRNTGVGNTIYF.

This sequence joins TRBV4-1 and TRBJ1-5; D ambiguous. The CDR3 loop spans 15 amino acids. The V gene lost 0 bases and the J gene lost 6 bases, with 12 bases spanning the gap. CDR1 is MGHRA, CDR2 YSYEKL, per germline. As DNA, the CDR3 is TGCGCCAGCAGCCAAGATTTCGAGAATCTTCAGCCCCAGCATTTT. Its protein product is CASSQDFENLQPQHF.

The chain is built from TRBV5-4 and TRBJ1-2; 7 bases line up with TRBD1. V shed 0 bases, J shed 3 bases, and the junction held 2 bases outside the gene matches. The CDR3 has 14 amino acids. Looked up from germline, CDR1 is SGHNT and CDR2 is YYREEE (reference sequence). The CDR3 nucleotides read TGTGCCAGCAGCTTGGGGACAGGATACTATGGCTACACCTTC. It specifies CASSLGTGYYGYTF.

The rearrangement uses TRBV5-4 and TRBJ2-3; TRBD1 or TRBD2 may be the D gene (5 bases each). The germline V gene encodes CDR1 SGHNT and CDR2 YYREEE (reference sequence). The CDR3 extends over 16 amino acids. V gave up 5 bases and J gave up 1 base, with 17 bases separating them. The CDR3 loop is CASRWGSRGRTDTQYF. The CDR3 coding sequence is TGTGCCAGCAGGTGGGGGTCTCGTGGACGCACAGATACGCAGTATTTT.

This clone was counted between two and nine times. The V gene is TRBV24-1, the J gene TRBJ1-5; 10 bases fit TRBD1. CDR3 length: 19 amino acids. Germline V CDR1 and CDR2: KGHDR, SFDVKD. The V segment lost 8 bases and the J segment 0 bases; nucleotides outside the gene matches: 15. DNA of the CDR3: TGTGCCACCATTGTAGGGGACAGGGGTTTCGAAAATAGCAATCAGCCCCAGCATTTT. It codes for CATIVGDRGFENSNQPQHF.

The chain joins TRBV6-4 to TRBJ1-2, with D perhaps TRBD1 (5 bases). This CDR3 region has 14 residues. Germline values: CDR1 MRHNA, CDR2 SNTAGT. The V gene lost 6 bases and the J gene lost 8 bases, with 19 bases spanning the gap. CDR3 in DNA: TGTGCCAGCAGCCTCCTTATGGGTACAGGAGGCTACACCTTC. Amino acid sequence: CASSLLMGTGGYTF.

For the CDR3, the DNA is TGTGCCAGTAGTCCGGGCAGATGGGGCAAGGGGGGGTTATCCACAGATACGCAGTATTTT. Amino acids: CASSPGRWGKGGLSTDTQYF. The rearrangement links TRBV19 to TRBJ2-3; maybe TRBD2 (7 bases). The germline V gene encodes CDR1 LNHDA and CDR2 SQIVND (reference sequence). CDR3 length: 20 residues. V was cut by 5 bases and J by 2 bases, with 29 bases left in between.

The V and J genes are TRBV13 and TRBJ2-1, with a possible D match to TRBD1 (5 bases). Deletions cut 8 bases from V and 4 bases from J, with 18 bases between. The CDR3 extends over 15 amino acids. Germline CDR1 reads PRHDT; CDR2 reads FYEKMQ (reference sequence). CDR3 nucleotides: TGTGCCAGCGTTTCCCACCAAGGGGTATACAATGAGCAGTTCTTC. Protein: CASVSHQGVYNEQFF.

This chain joins TRBV4-1 and TRBJ2-3; perhaps TRBD1 as D (6 bases). Germline V gives CDR1 MGHRA, CDR2 YSYEKL. CDR3 size: 15 residues. V lost 4 bases and J 0 bases, leaving 11 bases between the germline ends. CDR3 DNA sequence: TGCGCCAGCAGCCTCCGACAGGCAAGCACAGATACGCAGTATTTT. It encodes CASSLRQASTDTQYF.

This clone has just one count. This rearrangement joins TRBV4-1 to TRBJ1-2, with D uncertain. The CDR3 consists of 13 residues. The germline CDR1 and CDR2 sequences are MGHRA and YSYEKL. Trimming removed 1 base at V and 7 bases at J, with 10 bases between. The CDR3 nucleotides are TGCGCCAGCAGCCAAGGACCCCCCGGTGGCTACACCTTC. Translated, it gives CASSQGPPGGYTF.

The V gene is TRBV6-5, the J gene TRBJ1-2; TRBD1 is a possible D gene (5 bases). Trimming cost V 11 bases and J 2 bases, with 15 bases left between them. Looked up from germline, CDR1 is MNHEY and CDR2 is SVGAGI. CDR3 length: 13 amino acids. CDR3 in DNA: TGTGCCGTACGATCGACAGTGAACTATGGCTACACCTTC. Protein: CAVRSTVNYGYTF.

The rearrangement links TRBV25-1 to TRBJ2-4; the D gene is possibly TRBD1 (5 bases). Trimming removed 8 bases from V and 11 bases from J, with 16 bases in between. The CDR3 runs to 12 residues. Germline-derived CDR1 and CDR2 are MGHDK and SYGVNS. The CDR3 DNA follows: TGTGCCAGCCTCACAACCCAGGGTGTTCAGTACTTC. This translates into CASLTTQGVQYF.

This chain uses TRBV4-3 with TRBJ1-5; D not certain. CDR1 and CDR2 (germline): LGHNA, YSLEER. The CDR3 is 18 amino acids. Trimming pared 0 bases from V and 0 bases from J, leaving 15 bases between. The DNA for the CDR3 is TGCGCCAGCAGCCAAGATAGACCAGGACTTAGTAGCAATCAGCCCCAGCATTTT. Translated, it gives CASSQDRPGLSSNQPQHF.

This chain links TRBV7-9 with TRBJ1-3; possibly TRBD1 for D (6 bases). V dropped 5 bases and J dropped 4 bases, with 12 bases sitting between them. CDR1 and CDR2 (germline): SEHNR, FQNEAQ (reference sequence). This CDR3 contains 14 residues. CDR3 nucleotide sequence: TGTGCCAGCAGCAATTGGACAGAGGGAAACACCATATATTTT. This gives the protein CASSNWTEGNTIYF.

The chain carries TRBV30 and TRBJ1-5; TRBD1 matches 9 bases. CDR3 length: 13 amino acids. Trimming cost V 7 bases and J 3 bases; bases outside gene matches: 4. CDR1 and CDR2 from the germline V gene are GTSNPN and SVGIG (reference sequence). The DNA for the CDR3 is TGTGCCTCGGGGACAGGGAACAATCAGCCCCAGCATTTT. Translated, it gives CASGTGNNQPQHF.